The clone carrying this TCR beta chain occurred a few times. Per the original data handling: Reference gene primer amplification gave estimated nucleated cell counts. The method was immunoSEQ multiplex PCR; TCRdb's version includes in-frame clones alone and lacks a portion of them. V, J and clone size are those of that table, while D and trimming were read from the DNA. The repertoire holds about 300,000 clones, with roughly 87% as singletons. Trimming cost V 2 bases and J 1 base, with 12 bases left between them. The CDR3 sequence is 15 residues long. Germline CDR1 reads SGHRS; CDR2 reads YFSETQ. The data derive from a study of blood T cell repertoires in COVID-19. Looking at the study overall: The United States, Italy and Spain supplied acute and convalescent COVID-19 samples.

This rearrangement joins TRBV5-1 to TRBJ1-1; weak D call: TRBD1 (5 bases). This sequence originates from a man in his late teens or twenties with active or convalescent COVID-19. Sequences were obtained from peripheral blood. The CDR3 coding sequence is TGCGCCAGCAGCTTCAGTACAGGACAGAACACTGAAGCTTTCTTT. Amino acids: CASSFSTGQNTEAFF.